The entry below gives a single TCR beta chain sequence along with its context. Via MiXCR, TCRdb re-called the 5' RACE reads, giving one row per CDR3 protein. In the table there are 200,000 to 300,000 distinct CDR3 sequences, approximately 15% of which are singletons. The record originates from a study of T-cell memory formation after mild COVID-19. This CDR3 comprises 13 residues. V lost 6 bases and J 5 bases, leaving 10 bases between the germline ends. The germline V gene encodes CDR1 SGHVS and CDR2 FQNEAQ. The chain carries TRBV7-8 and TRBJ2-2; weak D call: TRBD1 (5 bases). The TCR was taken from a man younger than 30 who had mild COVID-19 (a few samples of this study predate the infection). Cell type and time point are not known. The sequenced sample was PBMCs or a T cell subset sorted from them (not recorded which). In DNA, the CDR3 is TGTGCCAGCAGTCATCAGGGTACCGGGGAGCTGTTTTTT. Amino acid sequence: CASSHQGTGELFF. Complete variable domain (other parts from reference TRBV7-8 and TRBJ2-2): GAGVSQSPRYKVAKRGQDVALRCDPISGHVSLFWYQQALGQGPEFLTYFQNEAQLDKSGLPSDRFFAERPEGSVSTLKIQRTQQEDSAVYLCASSHQGTGELFFGEGSRLTVL.